The T cell receptor beta chain described here comes from a study of CD8 T cell repertoires and HIV-1 epitope variants (dated by TCRdb to the early 2020s). For the wider study: T cells were stimulated in separate culture wells with each of twenty-five peptides representing autologous and known Gag and Nef epitope variants. Among the control conditions were a peptide pool of CMV, EBV and flu, the Ebola AY9 epitope serving as a negative control, and a well with no peptide. A total of 80 or so T cell cultures were run, with each culture condition performed in triplicate except for one peptide, which was performed in duplicate. The epitopes tested were three Gag epitope families plus Nef HW9 and YT9. T cells were enriched using the EasySep Human T Cell Enrichment Kit and were co-cultured with equal numbers of autologous T cell-negative cells serving as antigen-presenting cells. Cultures ran for approximately eleven days in IMDM with gentamicin, with half-media changes on days 3 and 7 adding IL-2, IL-7 and IL-15. An aliquot of 1M T cells was saved as an uncultured baseline condition, separate from the roughly 83 T cell cultures. The full study reports these points: Only TCR beta chains were identified by the assay, and proliferation to antigen, not T cell function or cytokine profile, was indicated. Roughly 9 antigen-specific TCR beta clonotypes were identified, and six of them appeared cross-reactive for autologous or known escape epitope variants. Roughly 5 clonotypes recognized the Nef KF9 family and one clonotype recognized the HW9 family, while no responses were seen to the TAALDMSHF plasma variant.

The EasySep Human CD8+ T Cell Enrichment Kit was used on day 10 to isolate CD8+ T cells from every culture. Sequencing of TCR beta CDR3 regions was performed at survey depth on the immunoSEQ platform. The QIAamp DNA micro kit was used to extract genomic DNA from every cultured and uncultured CD8+ T cell population. The authors' analysis ran thus. Samples with fewer than 5,000 productive reads were excluded, resulting in the removal of about 6% of the 75 HIV peptide-stimulated cultures. Sequences were trimmed to CDR3 by a MANAFEST web app, and nonproductive sequences, CDR3s under 5 amino acids, and sequences not starting with C or ending with F/W were removed. Clonotypes were classified as antigen-specific only if expansion was observed in at least 2 of 3 replicates versus the no-peptide control at FDR 0.01, only within one epitope family. A specific clonotype also had to show a frequency at least fivefold higher than in wells stimulated with peptides from other epitope families. Drawn from immuneACCESS, this table holds only the in-frame rearrangements with V and J called that TCRdb kept. Clones are partly lost; checked studies trace under half to an unresolved V gene and leave the rest unexplained. V, J and clone size derive from that table, while D and trimming were established from the DNA sequence. The sample table records 5,700 or so clones; less than 70% of these occur just once. Approximately 42% of the sample lies in the top ten.

Taken from cysteine to phenylalanine, the CDR3 has 13 residues. The read is trimmed to its CDR3 DNA, 39 bases read in frame from base 1. CDR1 and CDR2 are read off the germline V gene (reference sequence) as SGHNT and YYREEE. The V and J ends are trimmed by 5 bases and 1 base, leaving 9 bases between them. This clone was counted between two and nine times. No antigen is known for it. No per-base quality is available; no much larger clone lies one base away. This clonotype originated in a male donor with HIV. The chain is made from TRBV5-4 and TRBJ1-1, and perhaps TRBD1 as D gene, on 5 matching bases. Sequences were obtained from cultured CD8+ T cells derived from PBMCs. The CDR3 amino acid sequence is: CASSLDRNTEAFF. The base sequence is TGTGCCAGCAGTCTCGACAGGAACACTGAAGCTTTCTTT. Supplemented by the reference TRBV5-4 and TRBJ1-1 proteins around the CDR3, the complete variable domain is ETGVTQSPTHLIKTRGQQVTLRCSSQSGHNTVSWYQQALGQGPQFIFQYYREEENGRGNFPPRFSGLQFPNYSSELNVNALELDDSALYLCASSLDRNTEAFFGQGTRLTVV.